The present TCR beta chain was sequenced within a study of OX40 agonist ivuxolimab in advanced cancers. The count of this clone is one. Its antigen remains unidentified. Notes on the study in general: Some of the lowest clonal expansion was seen in partial responders at 0.1-3.0 mg/kg. On average, CD8+ T cells showed a greater number of expanded clones than CD4+.

The CDR3 loop spans 15 amino acids. Between the trimmed V and J ends, which lost 1 base and 5 bases, there was a span of 12 bases. Germline CDR1 reads SGHTA; CDR2 reads FQGNSA. Method: immunoSEQ multiplex PCR; TCRdb's copy keeps in-frame clones and lacks some. The sample has 65,000 to 70,000 clones, approximately 90% seen once; the top ten hold 0.25% to 0.3%. The chain recombines TRBV7-2 with TRBJ2-1, with D possibly matching TRBD2 (6 bases). This sample comprised CD4+ or CD8+ T cells sorted from blood, obtained in a trial of the OX40 agonist ivuxolimab. The TCR sequence derives from an adult with an advanced solid tumor such as melanoma, head and neck, liver or kidney cancer. Written as DNA, the CDR3 is TGTGCCAGCAGCTTAGAGGCTAGCGCCCACAATGAGCAGTTCTTC. Its protein is CASSLEASAHNEQFF. Variable domain in full (rest from reference TRBV7-2 and TRBJ2-1): GAGVSQSPSNKVTEKGKDVELRCDPISGHTALYWYRQSLGQGLEFLIYFQGNSAPDKSGLPSDRFSAERTGGSVSTLTIQRTQQEDSAVYLCASSLEASAHNEQFFGPGTRLTVL.